This T cell receptor (beta chain) derives from a study of cytomegalovirus exposure and HLA in healthy donors. This CDR3 has 14 amino acids. Between the trimmed V and J ends, which lost 6 bases and 0 bases, there was a span of 11 bases. Per the germline V gene, CDR1 is SGDLS and CDR2 is YYNGEE. Turning to this clone: Its antigen is unidentified.

PCR was performed using 60 Vbeta and 13 Jbeta primers. Method: immunoSEQ multiplex PCR; TCRdb's copy keeps in-frame clones and lacks some. The sample includes roughly 73,000 clones. Notes on the study in general: Later analysis demonstrated an association between a missense DCLRE1C variant and TCR beta V- and J-gene trimming. In an earlier analysis, most TCR beta V segments were productive about 90% or about 30% of the time.

This rearrangement joins TRBV9 to TRBJ2-3; D not certain. The sample was PBMCs. The sequence was collected from a female donor in good health and CMV-seropositive. The CDR3, as DNA: TGTGCCAGCACCCACGGGTCTAGCACAGATACGCAGTATTTT. The encoded protein is CASTHGSSTDTQYF.